The present T cell receptor beta chain was sequenced within a study of CD8+ T cells in alopecia areata. V was clipped by 1 base and J by 3 bases, with 4 bases between them. This CDR3 contains 12 residues. Germline CDR1 and CDR2: GTSNPN and SVGIG (reference sequence). Isolated RNA was reverse transcribed into cDNA used as the sequencing template. TCRdb's copy holds only in-frame clones and misses some; the assay was immunoSEQ multiplex PCR. The repertoire holds some 160,000 clones, with approximately 65% as singletons. V is TRBV30 and J is TRBJ2-1; D not certain. Sequences were obtained from CD8+ T cells sorted from blood. The TCR sequence derives from a human donor in good health. CDR3 in amino acids: CAWSDLYNEQFF. CDR3 nucleotide sequence: TGTGCCTGGAGTGACCTCTACAATGAGCAGTTCTTC.